This T cell receptor beta chain was profiled in a study of cytomegalovirus exposure and HLA in healthy donors. This clone showed up just a few times. Its antigen is undetermined. Both 60 Vbeta primers and 13 Jbeta primers went into the PCR. Assay used: immunoSEQ multiplex PCR; TCRdb lists only in-frame clones, some missing. The sample yields 90,000 to 110,000 clones, roughly 15% seen once. Findings of the study overall: An analysis was carried out at a later point. It showed that HLA-associated TCR beta chains were more clonally expanded than equally common non-associated chains. Sequence variants that were highly shared formed a cluster that was likely a sequencing artifact. Several of the most significant clusters were apparently associated with common viral pathogens in a later analysis. Serostatus for CMV was the only available immune exposure information.

The CDR3 is 15 residues long. The V gene's germline CDR1 is SGHNT and CDR2 YENEEA. V shed 3 bases and J shed 1 base, with 10 bases lying between them. This TCR derives from a female donor in good health and CMV-seronegative. Sequencing used PBMCs. The chain couples TRBV11-3 to TRBJ2-1; D is perhaps TRBD1 (6 bases). CDR3 coding DNA: TGTGCCAGCAGCTTTGACAGGAATTCCTACAATGAGCAGTTCTTC. Encoded protein: CASSFDRNSYNEQFF.